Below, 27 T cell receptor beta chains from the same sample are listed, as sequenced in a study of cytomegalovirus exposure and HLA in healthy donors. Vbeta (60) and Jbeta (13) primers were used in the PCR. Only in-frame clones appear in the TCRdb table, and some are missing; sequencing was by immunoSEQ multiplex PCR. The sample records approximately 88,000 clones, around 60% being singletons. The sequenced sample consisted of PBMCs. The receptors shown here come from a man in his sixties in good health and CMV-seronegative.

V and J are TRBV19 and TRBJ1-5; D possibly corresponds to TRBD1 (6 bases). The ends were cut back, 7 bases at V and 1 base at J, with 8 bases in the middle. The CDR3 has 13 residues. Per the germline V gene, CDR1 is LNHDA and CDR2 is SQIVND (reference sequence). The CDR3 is CASKGVSNQPQHF. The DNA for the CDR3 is TGTGCCAGTAAGGGGGTAAGCAATCAGCCCCAGCATTTT.

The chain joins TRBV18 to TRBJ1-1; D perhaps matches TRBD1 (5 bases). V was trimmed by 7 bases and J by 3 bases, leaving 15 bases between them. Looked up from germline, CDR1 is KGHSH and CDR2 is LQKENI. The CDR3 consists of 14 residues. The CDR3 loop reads CASFRQGSDTEAFF. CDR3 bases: TGTGCCAGCTTCCGCCAGGGTTCGGACACTGAAGCTTTCTTT.

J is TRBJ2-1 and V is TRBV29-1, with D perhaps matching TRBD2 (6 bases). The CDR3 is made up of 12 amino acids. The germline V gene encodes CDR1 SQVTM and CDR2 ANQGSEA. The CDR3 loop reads CSSGSSYNEQFF. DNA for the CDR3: TGCAGTTCCGGGAGTTCCTACAATGAGCAGTTCTTC.

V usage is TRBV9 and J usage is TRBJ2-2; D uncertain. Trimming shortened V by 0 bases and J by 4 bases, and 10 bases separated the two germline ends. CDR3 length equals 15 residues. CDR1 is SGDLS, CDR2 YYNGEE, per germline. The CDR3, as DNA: TGTGCCAGCAGCGTAGGAAGATTGAGCACCGGGGAGCTGTTTTTT. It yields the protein CASSVGRLSTGELFF.

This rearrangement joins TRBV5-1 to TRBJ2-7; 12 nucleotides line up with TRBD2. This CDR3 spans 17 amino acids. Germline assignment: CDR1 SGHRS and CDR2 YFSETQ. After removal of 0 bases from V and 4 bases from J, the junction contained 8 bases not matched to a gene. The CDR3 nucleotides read TGCGCCAGCAGCTTGGGCTTTCTAGCGGGGGGGGTGTACGAGCAGTACTTC. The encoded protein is CASSLGFLAGGVYEQYF.

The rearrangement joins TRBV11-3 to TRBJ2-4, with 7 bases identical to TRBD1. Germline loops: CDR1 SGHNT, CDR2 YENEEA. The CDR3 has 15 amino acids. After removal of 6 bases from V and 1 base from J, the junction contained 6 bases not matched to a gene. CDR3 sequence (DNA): TGTGCCAGCAGAGACCAGACAGGGGCCAAAAACATTCAGTACTTC. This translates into CASRDQTGAKNIQYF.

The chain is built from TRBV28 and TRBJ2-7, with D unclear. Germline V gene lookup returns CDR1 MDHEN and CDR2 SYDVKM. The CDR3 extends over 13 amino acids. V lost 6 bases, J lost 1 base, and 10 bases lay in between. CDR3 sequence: CASRLPGSYEQYF. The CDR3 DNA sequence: TGTGCCAGCAGGCTGCCGGGTTCCTACGAGCAGTACTTC.

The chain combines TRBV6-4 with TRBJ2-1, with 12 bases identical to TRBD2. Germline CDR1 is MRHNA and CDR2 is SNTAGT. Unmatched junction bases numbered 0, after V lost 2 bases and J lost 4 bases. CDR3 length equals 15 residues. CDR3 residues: CASSDGTSGYNEQFF. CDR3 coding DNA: TGTGCCAGCAGTGACGGGACTAGCGGGTACAATGAGCAGTTCTTC.

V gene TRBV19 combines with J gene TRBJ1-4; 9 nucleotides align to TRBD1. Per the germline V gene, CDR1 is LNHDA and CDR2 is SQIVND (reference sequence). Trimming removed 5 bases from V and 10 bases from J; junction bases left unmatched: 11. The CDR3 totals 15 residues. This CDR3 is CASSVVGTGHGKLFF. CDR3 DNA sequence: TGTGCCAGTAGTGTAGTCGGGACAGGGCATGGAAAACTGTTTTTT.

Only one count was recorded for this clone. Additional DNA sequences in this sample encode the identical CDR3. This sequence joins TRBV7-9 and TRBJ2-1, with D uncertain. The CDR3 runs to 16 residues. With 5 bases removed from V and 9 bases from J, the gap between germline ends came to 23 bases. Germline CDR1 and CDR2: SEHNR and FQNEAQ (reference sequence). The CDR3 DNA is TGTGCCAGCAGCCCCCTCCGAGGTGGCAGCGCTATTGAGCAGTTCTTC. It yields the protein CASSPLRGGSAIEQFF. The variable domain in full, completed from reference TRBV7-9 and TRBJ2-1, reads DTGVSQNPRHKITKRGQNVTFRCDPISEHNRLYWYRQTLGQGPEFLTYFQNEAQLEKSRLLSDRFSAERPKGSFSTLEIQRTEQGDSAMYLCASSPLRGGSAIEQFFGPGTRLTVL.

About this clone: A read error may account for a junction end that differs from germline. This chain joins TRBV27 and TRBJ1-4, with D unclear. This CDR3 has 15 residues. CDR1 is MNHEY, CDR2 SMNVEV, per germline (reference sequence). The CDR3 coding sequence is TGTGCCAGCAGTCCCCTCGGGTTTTCTAATGAAAGACTGTTTTTT. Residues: CASSPLGFSNERLFF.

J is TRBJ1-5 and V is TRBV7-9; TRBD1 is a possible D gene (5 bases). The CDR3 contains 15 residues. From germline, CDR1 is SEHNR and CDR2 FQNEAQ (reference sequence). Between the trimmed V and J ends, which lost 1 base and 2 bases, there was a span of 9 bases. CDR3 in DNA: TGTGCCAGCAGCTTAGAGGGGTGGGGCAATCAGCCCCAGCATTTT. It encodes CASSLEGWGNQPQHF.

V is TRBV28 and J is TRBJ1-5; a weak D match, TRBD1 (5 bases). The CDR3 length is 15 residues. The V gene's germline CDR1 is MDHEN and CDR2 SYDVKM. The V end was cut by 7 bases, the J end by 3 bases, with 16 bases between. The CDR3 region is CASNTEGGDNQPQHF. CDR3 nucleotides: TGTGCCAGCAATACTGAAGGAGGGGACAATCAGCCCCAGCATTTT.

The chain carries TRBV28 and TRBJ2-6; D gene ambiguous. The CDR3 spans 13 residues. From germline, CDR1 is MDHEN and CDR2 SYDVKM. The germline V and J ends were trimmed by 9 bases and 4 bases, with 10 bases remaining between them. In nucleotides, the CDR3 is TGTGCCAGAGGCAGGTCCGGGGCCAACGTCCTGACTTTC. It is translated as CARGRSGANVLTF.

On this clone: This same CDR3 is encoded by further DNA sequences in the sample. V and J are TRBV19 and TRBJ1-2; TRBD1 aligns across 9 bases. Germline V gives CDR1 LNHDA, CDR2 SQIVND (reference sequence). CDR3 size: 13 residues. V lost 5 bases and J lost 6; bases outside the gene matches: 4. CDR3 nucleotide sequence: TGTGCCAGTAGTCCCACAGGGGGCAATGGCTACACCTTC. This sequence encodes CASSPTGGNGYTF.

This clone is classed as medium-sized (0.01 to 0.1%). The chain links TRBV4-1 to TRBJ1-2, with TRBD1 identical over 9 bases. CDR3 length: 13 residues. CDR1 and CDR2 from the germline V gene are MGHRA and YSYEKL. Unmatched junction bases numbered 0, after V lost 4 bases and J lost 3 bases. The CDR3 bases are TGCGCCAGCAGCCGGACAGGGGACTATGGCTACACCTTC. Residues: CASSRTGDYGYTF.

CDR3 sequence (DNA): TGTGCCAGCAGCTCTTACAGGGGCCCCACAGATACGCAGTATTTT. Protein product: CASSSYRGPTDTQYF. V is TRBV11-2 and J is TRBJ2-3; 7 nucleotides agree with TRBD1. This CDR3 has 15 residues. CDR1 and CDR2 from the germline V gene are SGHAT and FQNNGV. The ends lost 4 bases at V and 2 bases at J; junction bases unmatched: 6. The complete variable domain, with remaining parts taken from reference TRBV11-2 and TRBJ2-3, reads EAGVAQSPRYKIIEKRQSVAFWCNPISGHATLYWYQQILGQGPKLLIQFQNNGVVDDSQLPKDRFSAERLKGVDSTLKIQPAKLEDSAVYLCASSSYRGPTDTQYFGPGTRLTVL.

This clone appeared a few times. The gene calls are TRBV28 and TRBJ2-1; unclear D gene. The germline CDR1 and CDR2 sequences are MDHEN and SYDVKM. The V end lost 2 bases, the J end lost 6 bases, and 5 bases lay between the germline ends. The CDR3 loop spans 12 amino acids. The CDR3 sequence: CASSLNTNEQFF. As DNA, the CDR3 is TGTGCCAGCAGTTTAAACACCAATGAGCAGTTCTTC. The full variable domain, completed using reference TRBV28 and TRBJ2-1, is DVKVTQSSRYLVKRTGEKVFLECVQDMDHENMFWYRQDPGLGLRLIYFSYDVKMKEKGDIPEGYSVSREKKERFSLILESASTNQTSMYLCASSLNTNEQFFGPGTRLTVL.

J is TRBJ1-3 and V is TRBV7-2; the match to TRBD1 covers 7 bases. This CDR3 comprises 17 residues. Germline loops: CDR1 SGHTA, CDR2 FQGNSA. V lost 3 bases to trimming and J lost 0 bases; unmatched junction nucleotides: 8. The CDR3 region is CASSFSGGRFSGNTIYF. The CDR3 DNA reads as TGTGCCAGCAGCTTCTCAGGGGGACGATTCTCTGGAAACACCATATATTTT.

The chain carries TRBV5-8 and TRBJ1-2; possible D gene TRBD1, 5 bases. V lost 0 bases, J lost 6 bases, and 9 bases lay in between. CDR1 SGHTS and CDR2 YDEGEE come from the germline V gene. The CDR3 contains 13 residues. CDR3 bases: TGTGCCAGCAGCTTGGGCAGGGTAGATGGCTACACCTTC. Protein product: CASSLGRVDGYTF.

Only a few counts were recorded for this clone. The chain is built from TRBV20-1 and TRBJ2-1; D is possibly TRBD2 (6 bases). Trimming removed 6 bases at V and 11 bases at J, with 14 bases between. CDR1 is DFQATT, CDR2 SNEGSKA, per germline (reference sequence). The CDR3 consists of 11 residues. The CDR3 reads CSASTGTQQFF. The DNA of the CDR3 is TGCAGTGCGTCGACCGGGACTCAGCAGTTCTTC.

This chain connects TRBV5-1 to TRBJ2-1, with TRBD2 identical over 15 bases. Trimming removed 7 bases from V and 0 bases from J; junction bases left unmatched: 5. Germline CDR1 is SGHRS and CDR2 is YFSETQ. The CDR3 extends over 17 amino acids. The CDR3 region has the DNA TGCGCCAGCGTGGGGACTAGCGGGAGGCCCTCCTACAATGAGCAGTTCTTC. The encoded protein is CASVGTSGRPSYNEQFF.

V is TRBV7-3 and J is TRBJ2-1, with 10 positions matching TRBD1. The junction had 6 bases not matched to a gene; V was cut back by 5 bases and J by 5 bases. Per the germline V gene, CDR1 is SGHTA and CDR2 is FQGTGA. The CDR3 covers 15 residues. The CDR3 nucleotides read TGTGCCAGCAGCAAGACAGGGGGCGCGAACAATGAGCAGTTCTTC. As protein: CASSKTGGANNEQFF.

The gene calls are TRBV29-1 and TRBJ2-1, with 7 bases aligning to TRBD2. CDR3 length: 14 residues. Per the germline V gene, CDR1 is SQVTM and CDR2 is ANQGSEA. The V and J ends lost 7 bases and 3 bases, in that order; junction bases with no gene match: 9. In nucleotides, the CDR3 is TGCAGCGCCACAAGCGGGGTAGGCTACAATGAGCAGTTCTTC. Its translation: CSATSGVGYNEQFF.

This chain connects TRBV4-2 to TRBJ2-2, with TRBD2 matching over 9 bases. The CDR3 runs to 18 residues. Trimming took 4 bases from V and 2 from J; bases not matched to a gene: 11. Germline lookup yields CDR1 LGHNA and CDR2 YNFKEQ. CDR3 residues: CASSPGGGAEYNTGELFF. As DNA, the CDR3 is TGTGCCAGCAGCCCGGGCGGGGGGGCAGAGTATAACACCGGGGAGCTGTTTTTT.

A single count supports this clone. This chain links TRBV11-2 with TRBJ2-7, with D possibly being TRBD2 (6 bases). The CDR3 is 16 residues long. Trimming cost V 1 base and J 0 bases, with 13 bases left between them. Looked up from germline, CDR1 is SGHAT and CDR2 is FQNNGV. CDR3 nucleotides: TGTGCCAGCAGCTTAGGGGTAGCGGCGATCTCCTACGAGCAGTACTTC. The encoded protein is CASSLGVAAISYEQYF.

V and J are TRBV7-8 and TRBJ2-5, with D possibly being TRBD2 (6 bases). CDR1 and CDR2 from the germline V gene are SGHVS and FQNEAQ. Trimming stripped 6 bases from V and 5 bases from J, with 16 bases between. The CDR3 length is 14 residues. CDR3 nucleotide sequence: TGTGCCAGCAGTCTAGGAGGGAAGTGGGAGACCCAGTACTTC. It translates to CASSLGGKWETQYF.